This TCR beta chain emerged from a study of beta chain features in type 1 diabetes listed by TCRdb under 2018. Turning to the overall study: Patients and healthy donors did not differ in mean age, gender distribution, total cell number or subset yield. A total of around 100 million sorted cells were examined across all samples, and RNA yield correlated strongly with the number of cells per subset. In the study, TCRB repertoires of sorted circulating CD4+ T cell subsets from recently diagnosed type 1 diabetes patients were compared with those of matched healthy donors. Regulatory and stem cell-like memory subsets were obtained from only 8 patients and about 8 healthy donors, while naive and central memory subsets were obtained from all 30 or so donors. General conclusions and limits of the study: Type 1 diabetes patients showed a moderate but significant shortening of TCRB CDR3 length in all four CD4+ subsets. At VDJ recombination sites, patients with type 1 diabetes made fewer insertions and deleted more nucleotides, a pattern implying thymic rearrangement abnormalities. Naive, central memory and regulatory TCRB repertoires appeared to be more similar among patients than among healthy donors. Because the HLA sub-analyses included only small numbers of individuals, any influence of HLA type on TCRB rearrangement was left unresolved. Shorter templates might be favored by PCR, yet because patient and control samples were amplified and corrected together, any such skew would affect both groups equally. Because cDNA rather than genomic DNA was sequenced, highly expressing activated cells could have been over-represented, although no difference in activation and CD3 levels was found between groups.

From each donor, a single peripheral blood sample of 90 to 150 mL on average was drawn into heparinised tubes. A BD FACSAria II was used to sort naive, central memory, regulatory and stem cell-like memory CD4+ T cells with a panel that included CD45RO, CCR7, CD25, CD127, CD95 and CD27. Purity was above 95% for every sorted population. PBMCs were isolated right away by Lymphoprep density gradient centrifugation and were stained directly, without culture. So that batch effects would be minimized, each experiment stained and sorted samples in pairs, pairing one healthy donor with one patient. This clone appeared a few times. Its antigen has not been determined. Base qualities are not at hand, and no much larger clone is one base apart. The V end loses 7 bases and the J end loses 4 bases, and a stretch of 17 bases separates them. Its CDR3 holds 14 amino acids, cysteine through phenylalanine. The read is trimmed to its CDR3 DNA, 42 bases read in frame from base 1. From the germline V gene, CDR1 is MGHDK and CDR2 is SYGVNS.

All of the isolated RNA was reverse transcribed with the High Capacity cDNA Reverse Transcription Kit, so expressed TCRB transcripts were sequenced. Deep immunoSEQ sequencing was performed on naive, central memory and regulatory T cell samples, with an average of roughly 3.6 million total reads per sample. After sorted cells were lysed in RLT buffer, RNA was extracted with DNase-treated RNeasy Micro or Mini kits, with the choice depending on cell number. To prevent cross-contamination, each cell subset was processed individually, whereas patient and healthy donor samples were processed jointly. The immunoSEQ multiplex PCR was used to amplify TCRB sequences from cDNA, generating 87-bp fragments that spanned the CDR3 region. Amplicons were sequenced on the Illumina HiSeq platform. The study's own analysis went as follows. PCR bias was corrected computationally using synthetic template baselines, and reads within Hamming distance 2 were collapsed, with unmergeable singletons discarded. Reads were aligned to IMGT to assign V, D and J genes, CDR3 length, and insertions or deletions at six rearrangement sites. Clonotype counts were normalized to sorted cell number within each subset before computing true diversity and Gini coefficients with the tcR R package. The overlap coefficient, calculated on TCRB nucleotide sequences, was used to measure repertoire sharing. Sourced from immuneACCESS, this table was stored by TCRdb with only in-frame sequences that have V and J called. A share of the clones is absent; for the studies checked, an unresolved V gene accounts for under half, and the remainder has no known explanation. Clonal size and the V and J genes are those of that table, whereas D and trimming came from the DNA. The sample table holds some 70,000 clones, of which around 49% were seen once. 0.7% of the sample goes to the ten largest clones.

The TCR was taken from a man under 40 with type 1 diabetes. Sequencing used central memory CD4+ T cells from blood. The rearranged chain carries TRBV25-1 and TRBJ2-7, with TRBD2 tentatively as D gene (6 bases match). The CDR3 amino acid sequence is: CASIGPGGRYEQYF. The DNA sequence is TGTGCCAGCATTGGACCCGGGGGTAGGTACGAGCAGTACTTC.